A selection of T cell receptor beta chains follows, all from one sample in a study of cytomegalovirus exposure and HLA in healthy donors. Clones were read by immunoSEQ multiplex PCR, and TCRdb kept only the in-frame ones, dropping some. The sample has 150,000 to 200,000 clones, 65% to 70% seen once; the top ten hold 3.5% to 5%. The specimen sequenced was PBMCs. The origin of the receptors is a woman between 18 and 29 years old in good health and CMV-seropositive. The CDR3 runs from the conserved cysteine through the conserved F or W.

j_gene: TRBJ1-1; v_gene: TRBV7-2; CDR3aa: CASSLVVGAFMNTEAFF
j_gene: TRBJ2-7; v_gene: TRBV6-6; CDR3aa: CASSKGGNSYEQYF
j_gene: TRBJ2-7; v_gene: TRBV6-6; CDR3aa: CATLAGAPYEQYF
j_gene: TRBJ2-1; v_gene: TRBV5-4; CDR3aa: CASSPGTSRPPEQFF
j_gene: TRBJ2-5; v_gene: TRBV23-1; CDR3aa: CASSHGTGFQETQYF
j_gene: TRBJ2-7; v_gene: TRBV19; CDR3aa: CASAGTVPPYEQYF
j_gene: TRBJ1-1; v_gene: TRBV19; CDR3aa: CASSIVSNTEAFF
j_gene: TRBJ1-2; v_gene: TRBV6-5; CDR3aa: CASSYTGFFNYGYTF
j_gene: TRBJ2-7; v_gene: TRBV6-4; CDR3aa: CASSDSRGTYEQYF
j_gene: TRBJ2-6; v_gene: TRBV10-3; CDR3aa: CAISGVLGQGVSGANVLTF
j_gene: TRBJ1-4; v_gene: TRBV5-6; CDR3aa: CASSFQINEKLFF
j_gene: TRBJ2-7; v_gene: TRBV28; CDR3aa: CASAASGYEQYF
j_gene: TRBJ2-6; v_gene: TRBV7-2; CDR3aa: CASSLYSGANVLTF
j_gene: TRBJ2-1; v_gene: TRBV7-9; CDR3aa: CASSPPGSSANEQFF
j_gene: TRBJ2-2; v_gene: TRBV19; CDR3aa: CASSLWLSGELFF
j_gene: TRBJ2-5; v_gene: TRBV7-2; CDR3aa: CASSLVSGGAWETQYF